This entry lists 22 T cell receptor beta chains sequenced from one sample in a study of T cell changes during pregnancy in multiple sclerosis. Libraries were prepared by immunoSEQ multiplex PCR; TCRdb keeps only in-frame clonotypes and omits some of them. The sample holds about 75,000 clones, approximately 93% seen once. The sample in question was CD4+ T cells from peripheral blood mononuclear cells, obtained after pregnancy. The receptor source for this set is a female donor with multiple sclerosis, enrolled in a pregnancy study.

V usage is TRBV25-1 and J usage is TRBJ2-1; D gene ambiguous. CDR1 and CDR2 from the germline V gene are MGHDK and SYGVNS. The CDR3 runs 15 residues. The V gene lost 5 bases and the J gene lost 6 bases, with 17 bases spanning the gap. CDR3 nucleotide sequence: TGTGCCAGCAGTCCAACCGGCGGTACCGCCAATGAGCAGTTCTTC. Amino acids: CASSPTGGTANEQFF. The complete variable domain, with remaining parts taken from reference TRBV25-1 and TRBJ2-1, reads EADIYQTPRYLVIGTGKKITLECSQTMGHDKMYWYQQDPGMELHLIHYSYGVNSTEKGDLSSESTVSRIRTEHFPLTLESARPSHTSQYLCASSPTGGTANEQFFGPGTRLTVL.

The chain's CDR3 is CAWRGTAPARRGYEQYF. The CDR3 DNA is TGTGCCTGGAGAGGTACCGCGCCCGCTCGACGGGGCTACGAGCAGTACTTC. The chain combines TRBV30 with TRBJ2-7, with TRBD2 as a possible D gene (5 bases). The CDR3 spans 17 residues. Germline V CDR1 and CDR2: GTSNPN, SVGIG (reference sequence). Trimming removed 3 bases from V and 3 bases from J, with 24 bases in between.

This sequence joins TRBV6-5 and TRBJ2-5; 7 positions agree with TRBD1. Germline CDR1 MNHEY, CDR2 SVGAGI. CDR3 length: 13 amino acids. V shed 6 bases and J 1 base; nucleotides not matched to a gene: 2. The DNA of the CDR3 is TGTGCCAGCAGGCGGACAGGCCAAGAGACCCAGTACTTC. Its protein product is CASRRTGQETQYF.

CDR3 in DNA: TGTGCCAGCTCCCCCTTCCAGACTAGCGGGAGACGACAAACCGAGCAGTTCTTC. Translating it yields CASSPFQTSGRRQTEQFF. The chain carries TRBV18 and TRBJ2-1, with TRBD2 identical over 12 bases. CDR3 length: 18 amino acids. V shed 6 bases and J 10 bases; nucleotides not matched to a gene: 19. Germline CDR1 KGHSH, CDR2 LQKENI.

V and J are TRBV28 and TRBJ1-3; D may be TRBD1 (6 bases). V was pared by 6 bases and J by 1 base, with 10 bases between. The length of the CDR3 is 14 residues. Per the germline V gene, CDR1 is MDHEN and CDR2 is SYDVKM. CDR3: CASSNRVSGNTIYF. The CDR3 DNA sequence: TGTGCCAGCAGCAACAGGGTTTCTGGAAACACCATATATTTT.

The chain combines TRBV4-2 with TRBJ2-7; 11 nucleotides match TRBD1. Germline values: CDR1 LGHNA, CDR2 YNFKEQ. This CDR3 is 16 amino acids long. V lost 1 base, J lost 3 bases, and 5 bases stayed unmatched. CDR3 residues: CASSQGPGQGGYEQYF. As DNA, the CDR3 is TGTGCCAGCAGCCAAGGTCCGGGACAGGGGGGCTACGAGCAGTACTTC.

The CDR3 coding sequence is TGTGCCAGCAGTCCCTTGGCGGGATCTTTTTACGAGCAGTACTTC. Its protein product is CASSPLAGSFYEQYF. This chain uses TRBV27 with TRBJ2-7; the D gene is possibly TRBD2 (6 bases). CDR1 is MNHEY and CDR2 is SMNVEV in the germline V gene (reference sequence). The CDR3 is made up of 15 amino acids. Trimming left V 5 bases short and J 4 bases short, with 18 bases between.

V is TRBV2 and J is TRBJ2-1, with D possibly TRBD2 on 5 matching bases. Per the germline V gene, CDR1 is SNHLY and CDR2 is FYNNEI. V gave up 0 bases and J gave up 7 bases, with 13 bases separating them. There are 15 residues in the CDR3. The CDR3 region has the DNA TGTGCCAGCAGTGAAGCCCCGGGGAAGAGGAATGAGCAGTTCTTC. Translation: CASSEAPGKRNEQFF.

The chain has TRBV5-6 and TRBJ1-1; 7 bases are shared with TRBD1. The germline V gene encodes CDR1 SGHDT and CDR2 YYEEEE. This CDR3 contains 14 residues. The trim removed 0 bases at V and 11 bases at J, leaving 10 bases unmatched. CDR3 residues: CASSLAEPGQRAFF. The CDR3 DNA is TGTGCCAGCAGCTTGGCCGAACCGGGACAGAGGGCTTTCTTT. Drawing the rest from reference TRBV5-6 and TRBJ1-1, the complete variable domain is DAGVTQSPTHLIKTRGQQVTLRCSPKSGHDTVSWYQQALGQGPQFIFQYYEEEERQRGNFPDRFSGHQFPNYSSELNVNALLLGDSALYLCASSLAEPGQRAFFGQGTRLTVV.

The chain employs TRBV11-1 and TRBJ2-5; 9 nucleotides agree with TRBD1. Germline CDR1 reads SGHAT; CDR2 reads FQDESV (reference sequence). Trimming took 1 base from V and 4 from J; bases not matched to a gene: 4. This CDR3 comprises 15 residues. CDR3 amino acids: CASSLVTGGGETQYF. The CDR3 nucleotides read TGTGCCAGCAGCTTAGTGACAGGGGGAGGAGAGACCCAGTACTTC. The full variable domain, its missing parts supplied by reference TRBV11-1 and TRBJ2-5, is EAEVAQSPRYKITEKSQAVAFWCDPISGHATLYWYRQILGQGPELLVQFQDESVVDDSQLPKDRFSAERLKGVDSTLKIQPAELGDSAMYLCASSLVTGGGETQYFGPGTRLLVL.

The V call is TRBV5-1, the J call TRBJ2-3; weak D call: TRBD1 (6 bases). The CDR3 consists of 14 residues. Germline V gives CDR1 SGHRS, CDR2 YFSETQ. V was trimmed by 8 bases and J by 0 bases, leaving 13 bases between them. The CDR3 sequence is CASTDSPSTDTQYF. In nucleotides, the CDR3 is TGCGCCAGTACGGACAGTCCTAGCACAGATACGCAGTATTTT.

This chain connects TRBV4-2 to TRBJ2-3, with 9 nucleotides matching TRBD2. The ends lost 0 bases at V and 1 base at J; junction bases unmatched: 2. This CDR3 region has 16 residues. CDR1 is LGHNA and CDR2 is YNFKEQ in the germline V gene. CDR3 protein: CASSQETSGRTDTQYF. Here the CDR3 DNA reads TGTGCCAGCAGCCAAGAGACTAGCGGACGCACAGATACGCAGTATTTT.

The chain joins TRBV7-9 to TRBJ2-7, with 9 bases matching TRBD2. V shed 3 bases and J 2 bases; nucleotides not matched to a gene: 8. The CDR3 is 16 amino acids. Germline V lookup: CDR1 SEHNR, CDR2 FQNEAQ (reference sequence). CDR3 loop: CASSFPTTSGPYEQYF. DNA for the CDR3: TGTGCCAGCAGCTTCCCCACGACTAGCGGCCCCTACGAGCAGTACTTC.

The CDR3 region is CASNPQGLSTDTQYF. The CDR3 nucleotides are TGTGCCAGCAACCCACAGGGCCTAAGCACAGATACGCAGTATTTT. This chain links TRBV9 with TRBJ2-3; weak D call: TRBD1 (6 bases). The V end lost 6 bases, the J end lost 0 bases, and 14 bases lay between the germline ends. Germline CDR1 and CDR2: SGDLS and YYNGEE. The CDR3 spans 15 residues.

The V call is TRBV30, the J call TRBJ1-2; D is perhaps TRBD1 (6 bases). Deletions cut 2 bases from V and 4 bases from J, with 11 bases between. The CDR3 length is 13 residues. Germline-derived CDR1 and CDR2 are GTSNPN and SVGIG (reference sequence). The CDR3 here is CAWSWTDLYGYTF. The CDR3 DNA reads TGTGCCTGGAGTTGGACAGACCTCTATGGCTACACCTTC.

This rearrangement joins TRBV6-1 to TRBJ2-6, with D uncertain. The germline V gene encodes CDR1 MNHNS and CDR2 SASEGT. CDR3 length equals 13 residues. With 8 bases removed from V and 3 bases from J, the gap between germline ends came to 8 bases. The CDR3 here is CASRPSGANVLTF. The CDR3 region has the DNA TGTGCCAGCCGCCCCAGTGGGGCCAACGTCCTGACTTTC.

The V and J genes are TRBV28 and TRBJ2-4; 7 positions agree with TRBD1. In germline, CDR1 is MDHEN, CDR2 SYDVKM. The V segment lost 8 bases and the J segment 3 bases; nucleotides outside the gene matches: 13. The CDR3 is made up of 16 amino acids. CDR3 sequence (DNA): TGTGCCAGCGGAAATACAGGGGATGGGGGCAAAAACATTCAGTACTTC. Translating it yields CASGNTGDGGKNIQYF.

The chain uses TRBV6-6 and TRBJ2-1, with TRBD2 identical over 9 bases. Germline V gene sequence: CDR1 MNHNY, CDR2 SVGAGI (reference sequence). The CDR3 consists of 16 residues. The junction had 8 bases not matched to a gene; V was cut back by 7 bases and J by 1 base. The CDR3 sequence: CASIGVSGSSYNEQFF. CDR3 nucleotide sequence: TGTGCCAGCATAGGGGTTAGCGGGAGTTCCTACAATGAGCAGTTCTTC.

This sequence joins TRBV19 and TRBJ2-5; 7 nucleotides match TRBD2. The CDR3 length is 14 residues. The trim removed 8 bases at V and 1 base at J, leaving 7 bases unmatched. CDR1 is LNHDA, CDR2 SQIVND, per germline (reference sequence). This CDR3 reads CASSYGGTQETQYF. The DNA for the CDR3 is TGTGCCAGTTCTTACGGGGGGACCCAAGAGACCCAGTACTTC.

The chain couples TRBV18 to TRBJ2-6; 7 bases fit TRBD1. Germline CDR1 KGHSH, CDR2 LQKENI. Trimming took 3 bases from V and 4 from J; bases not matched to a gene: 6. CDR3 length: 16 amino acids. This chain's CDR3 is CASSPTTGYGANVLTF. The CDR3 nucleotides are TGTGCCAGCTCACCGACGACAGGGTACGGGGCCAACGTCCTGACTTTC.

The V gene is TRBV9, the J gene TRBJ2-5, with 10 bases that match TRBD2. The V gene end was trimmed by 1 base and the J gene end by 2 bases; junction bases not matched to a gene: 5. CDR1 is SGDLS and CDR2 is YYNGEE in the germline V gene. This CDR3 has 16 amino acids. CDR3: CASSVSPSGSQETQYF. The CDR3 DNA is TGTGCCAGCAGCGTATCTCCTAGCGGGAGTCAAGAGACCCAGTACTTC.

The chain uses TRBV21-1 and TRBJ2-3; the listed D gene, TRBD1, was not tested against the DNA. TRBV21-1 is a recognized pseudogene. The CDR3 extends over 16 amino acids. The DNA of the CDR3 is TGTGCCAGCAGCATGAGACAGTCGGCTATCACAGATACGCAGTATTTT. It specifies CASSMRQSAITDTQYF.